The next 32 T cell receptor beta chains were all read from a single sample in a study of blood T cells in healthy people across ages. A second PCR, run for roughly 7 to 12 cycles, used a sample-barcoded 5' primer plus a J-beta primer mix. TCRdb ran MiXCR on the 5' RACE reads and lists one entry per CDR3 protein. The table records about 580,000 distinct CDR3 sequences, 47% of them present only once. The sample was blood. These receptors were taken from a man aged 80 or over in good health.

This clonotype was counted many times. The chain has TRBV7-2 and TRBJ2-3, with D perhaps TRBD2 (5 bases). This CDR3 comprises 15 residues. V lost 5 bases and J 1 base, leaving 13 bases between the germline ends. Germline V gene sequence: CDR1 SGHTA, CDR2 FQGNSA. CDR3 residues: CASSPDSLGTDTQYF. The CDR3 DNA reads as TGTGCCAGCAGCCCGGACTCGCTAGGCACAGATACGCAGTATTTT.

The chain uses TRBV2 and TRBJ2-1, with D unresolved. Trimming stripped 4 bases from V and 0 bases from J, with 10 bases between. Per the germline V gene, CDR1 is SNHLY and CDR2 is FYNNEI. CDR3 size: 15 residues. This chain's CDR3 is CASSVSTASYNEQFF. Here the CDR3 DNA reads TGTGCCAGCAGTGTCTCCACCGCCTCCTACAATGAGCAGTTCTTC. The variable domain in full, with the rest retrieved from reference TRBV2 and TRBJ2-1, is EPEVTQTPSHQVTQMGQEVILRCVPISNHLYFYWYRQILGQKVEFLVSFYNNEISEKSEIFDDQFSVERPDGSNFTLKIRSTKLEDSAMYFCASSVSTASYNEQFFGPGTRLTVL.

The chain employs TRBV7-9 and TRBJ2-3; D is uncertain. Trimming stripped 2 bases from V and 2 bases from J, with 14 bases between. The germline gives CDR1 SEHNR, CDR2 FQNEAQ (reference sequence). The CDR3 runs 16 residues. Here the CDR3 DNA reads TGTGCCAGCAGCTTAAGGTCAGGAACGTCCACAGATACGCAGTATTTT. Encoded protein: CASSLRSGTSTDTQYF.

Comments on this clonotype: A single base separates this from a much larger clone, so it may be a read error. The chain employs TRBV28 and TRBJ2-4; perhaps TRBD1 as D (6 bases). The V gene lost 7 bases and the J gene lost 5 bases, with 15 bases spanning the gap. Germline V gene sequence: CDR1 MDHEN, CDR2 SYDVKM. The CDR3 length is 14 residues. The DNA of the CDR3 is TGTGCCAGCATTTGGCTGGACAGAGAAAACATTCAGTACTTC. The encoded protein is CASIWLDRENIQYF.

In its sample, this clonotype was seen a few times. V and J are TRBV6-5 and TRBJ2-7; D is perhaps TRBD2 (6 bases). CDR3 length: 15 residues. Trimming stripped 2 bases from V and 0 bases from J, with 11 bases between. Per germline, CDR1 MNHEY and CDR2 SVGAGI. The CDR3 region is CASSYVGRSSYEQYF. The CDR3 DNA reads as TGTGCCAGCAGTTACGTGGGGAGGAGCTCCTACGAGCAGTACTTC.

This clonotype was found once. The chain is built from TRBV5-1 and TRBJ2-5; 8 nucleotides line up with TRBD2. The end of the DNA aligns better with TRBJ2-7, so the J call may be wrong. Germline CDR1 is SGHRS and CDR2 is YFSETQ. The CDR3 totals 14 residues. CDR3 residues: CASSLSGSGHEQYF. CDR3 bases: TGCGCCAGCAGCTTAAGCGGGAGTGGGCACGAGCAGTACTTC.

The rearrangement joins TRBV27 to TRBJ2-1, with TRBD2 matching over 12 bases. The CDR3 length is 17 residues. V was pared by 4 bases and J by 3 bases, with 7 bases of the junction left unmatched. Germline loops: CDR1 MNHEY, CDR2 SMNVEV (reference sequence). The DNA for the CDR3 is TGTGCCAGCAGTTGGCGAGCGACTAGCGGGAGCTACAATGAGCAGTTCTTC. As protein: CASSWRATSGSYNEQFF.

V usage is TRBV14 and J usage is TRBJ2-1; D ambiguous. This CDR3 comprises 12 residues. Trimming took 1 base from V and 7 from J, leaving 5 bases between them. Germline values: CDR1 SGHDN, CDR2 FVKESK. The DNA of the CDR3 is TGTGCCAGCAGCCAAGCAGCAAATGAGCAGTTCTTC. Its protein is CASSQAANEQFF.

Concerning this clonotype: At one end the junction does not follow the germline gene, possibly because of a read error. The chain joins TRBV25-1 to TRBJ2-1; TRBD2 might be the D (5 bases). The CDR3 is 13 amino acids. CDR1 and CDR2 from the germline V gene are MGHDK and SYGVNS. The CDR3 loop reads CASSRGYDNEQFF. CDR3 coding DNA: TGTGCCAGCAGTCGAGGGTATGACAACGAGCAGTTCTTC. The complete variable domain, with remaining parts taken from reference TRBV25-1 and TRBJ2-1, reads EADIYQTPRYLVIGTGKKITLECSQTMGHDKMYWYQQDPGMELHLIHYSYGVNSTEKGDLSSESTVSRIRTEHFPLTLESARPSHTSQYLCASSRGYDNEQFFGPGTRLTVL.

Only a few counts were recorded for this clonotype. V usage is TRBV5-1 and J usage is TRBJ2-4; no definite D call. CDR1 and CDR2 from the germline V gene are SGHRS and YFSETQ. V was clipped by 0 bases and J by 13 bases, with 14 bases between them. The CDR3 contains 13 residues. CDR3 sequence reads: CASSLGPLAEQYF. The CDR3 DNA sequence: TGCGCCAGCAGCTTGGGACCCCTTGCGGAGCAGTACTTC.

This clonotype came up many times. The genes are TRBV29-1 and TRBJ2-3; D is unclear. The germline gives CDR1 SQVTM, CDR2 ANQGSEA. CDR3 length: 15 residues. Trimming left V 4 bases short and J 1 base short, with 15 bases between. CDR3 amino acids: CSVGSVPVGTDTQYF. CDR3 sequence (DNA): TGCAGCGTTGGGTCGGTCCCAGTGGGCACAGATACGCAGTATTTT.

A few counts support this clonotype. The chain links TRBV4-1 to TRBJ2-1; D is perhaps TRBD2 (5 bases). CDR1 and CDR2 (germline): MGHRA, YSYEKL. The ends were cut back, 1 base at V and 4 bases at J, with 14 bases in the middle. The CDR3 totals 16 residues. Written as DNA, the CDR3 is TGCGCCAGCAGCCAAGCACGGGAACAAGGTTACAATGAGCAGTTCTTC. Its translation is CASSQAREQGYNEQFF.

The CDR3 protein is CSVSGGSYYNEQFF. CDR3 bases: TGCAGCGTTTCGGGCGGGAGCTACTACAATGAGCAGTTCTTC. V gene TRBV29-1 combines with J gene TRBJ2-1, with 7 bases fitting TRBD2. After removal of 5 bases from V and 3 bases from J, the junction contained 7 bases not matched to a gene. CDR1 is SQVTM, CDR2 ANQGSEA, per germline. CDR3 size: 14 residues.

This clonotype was picked up a small number of times. The V call is TRBV4-3, the J call TRBJ2-1, with 9 positions matching TRBD2. The CDR3 runs to 16 residues. CDR1 is LGHNA and CDR2 is YSLEER in the germline V gene. The junction had 7 bases not matched to a gene; V was cut back by 0 bases and J by 7 bases. CDR3 loop: CASSQEYSGRFNEQFF. DNA of the CDR3: TGCGCCAGCAGCCAAGAGTATAGCGGGAGATTTAATGAGCAGTTCTTC.

This clonotype was seen a few times. The chain combines TRBV18 with TRBJ2-5; the D gene is possibly TRBD1 (5 bases). V gave up 3 bases and J gave up 2 bases, with 16 bases separating them. Germline CDR1 reads KGHSH; CDR2 reads LQKENI. The CDR3 length is 16 residues. Here the CDR3 DNA reads TGTGCCAGCTCACCGAGGATGACAGCAGTACAAGAGACCCAGTACTTC. Amino acids: CASSPRMTAVQETQYF.

This clonotype was picked up a small number of times. The V gene is TRBV9, the J gene TRBJ2-7, with D perhaps matching TRBD2 (6 bases). The germline gives CDR1 SGDLS, CDR2 YYNGEE. The CDR3 spans 14 residues. Trimming shortened V by 3 bases and J by 4 bases, and 14 bases separated the two germline ends. CDR3 residues: CASSGRDGIYEQYF. As DNA, the CDR3 is TGTGCCAGCAGCGGGCGGGACGGGATATACGAGCAGTACTTC. Looking up the rest from reference TRBV9 and TRBJ2-7 gives the full variable domain: DSGVTQTPKHLITATGQRVTLRCSPRSGDLSVYWYQQSLDQGLQFLIQYYNGEERAKGNILERFSAQQFPDLHSELNLSSLELGDSALYFCASSGRDGIYEQYFGPGTRLTVT.

The V and J genes are TRBV4-3 and TRBJ1-5; D is perhaps TRBD1 (5 bases). V lost 4 bases, J lost 3 bases, and 13 bases lay in between. Germline CDR1 is LGHNA and CDR2 is YSLEER. The CDR3 spans 15 residues. The CDR3 spells CASSPRVGVNQPQHF. CDR3 DNA: TGCGCCAGCAGCCCAAGGGTAGGGGTCAATCAGCCCCAGCATTTT.

The chain employs TRBV11-2 and TRBJ2-5, with no clear D. The end of the DNA is better explained by TRBJ2-7, so the J call may be wrong. Germline lookup yields CDR1 SGHAT and CDR2 FQNNGV. The CDR3 is made up of 14 amino acids. In DNA, the CDR3 is TGTGCCAGCAGCTTCCCGCTCCTGTGGAACGAGCAGTACTTC. This sequence encodes CASSFPLLWNEQYF.

This chain's CDR3 is CSVEDRDRPRLGTQYF. CDR3 in DNA: TGCAGCGTTGAAGACCGGGACAGACCCCGACTCGGGACCCAGTACTTC. The chain joins TRBV29-1 to TRBJ2-5; 7 nucleotides agree with TRBD1. Unmatched junction bases numbered 14, after V lost 0 bases and J lost 7 bases. The CDR3 contains 16 residues. The germline gives CDR1 SQVTM, CDR2 ANQGSEA.

The V gene is TRBV7-8, the J gene TRBJ2-7; TRBD1 matches at 10 bases. The V gene's germline CDR1 is SGHVS and CDR2 FQNEAQ. The V segment lost 3 bases and the J segment 3 bases; nucleotides outside the gene matches: 5. This CDR3 is built from 15 residues. The CDR3: CASSFDGTGVYEQYF. CDR3 nucleotides: TGTGCCAGCAGCTTTGATGGGACAGGGGTCTACGAGCAGTACTTC.

This clonotype was counted at least ten times. The J gene is TRBJ1-5, the V gene TRBV20-1; tentatively, D is TRBD1 (5 bases). The CDR3 extends over 13 amino acids. Germline loops: CDR1 DFQATT, CDR2 SNEGSKA (reference sequence). V lost 4 bases and J lost 3, with 10 bases in between. The CDR3 DNA sequence: TGCAGTGCTACTCGGGACTACAATCAGCCCCAGCATTTT. Amino acid sequence: CSATRDYNQPQHF.

A note on this clonotype: The germline gene is not matched at one end of the junction; a read error may be the cause. The chain combines TRBV12-3 or TRBV12-4 with TRBJ2-7; D gene ambiguous. This CDR3 spans 16 amino acids. The CDR3 DNA is TGTGCCAGCAGTTTTCAACGGCCCAACATAGGGAATGAGCAGTATTTC. Its protein product is CASSFQRPNIGNEQYF.

The chain combines TRBV7-2 with TRBJ2-3; 8 bases are shared with TRBD2. Germline V lookup: CDR1 SGHTA, CDR2 FQGNSA. The CDR3 sequence is 16 residues long. V was clipped by 2 bases and J by 0 bases; unmatched bases: 4. Written as DNA, the CDR3 is TGTGCCAGCAGCTTACTTCGCGGGGGGAGCACAGATACGCAGTATTTT. Residues: CASSLLRGGSTDTQYF.

The chain joins TRBV7-2 to TRBJ2-1, with 9 nucleotides matching TRBD2. The CDR3 runs 18 residues. Per the germline V gene, CDR1 is SGHTA and CDR2 is FQGNSA. With V trimmed by 5 bases and J by 4 bases, 15 bases remained unmatched. In nucleotides, the CDR3 is TGTGCCAGCAGCCTAACTAGTAGCGGGAGACAACCATACAATGAGCAGTTCTTC. Its translation: CASSLTSSGRQPYNEQFF.

A note on this clonotype: The junction differs from germline at one of its ends, possibly a read error. The rearrangement links TRBV12-3 or TRBV12-4 to TRBJ1-1; possibly TRBD1 for D (6 bases). This CDR3 is built from 12 residues. As DNA, the CDR3 is TGTGCCGGCAGCTCGTTCAGGGGTGATACTTTCTTT. It yields the protein CAGSSFRGDTFF.

The V call is TRBV21-1, the J call TRBJ2-3. TRBV21-1 is termed a pseudogene. The CDR3 covers 15 residues. CDR3 coding DNA: TGTGCCAGCAGCAATCGCCGACTCCATTCAGATACGCAGTATTTT. Its translation is CASSNRRLHSDTQYF.

This clonotype was recorded a few times. V gene TRBV20-1 combines with J gene TRBJ2-7; D might be TRBD1 or TRBD2, each matching 6 bases. The CDR3 loop spans 14 amino acids. The germline V and J ends were trimmed by 6 bases and 0 bases, with 15 bases remaining between them. CDR1 DFQATT and CDR2 SNEGSKA come from the germline V gene (reference sequence). For the CDR3, the DNA is TGCAGTGCCCTGAGGGGGGCGACCTCCTACGAGCAGTACTTC. Protein product: CSALRGATSYEQYF.

V gene TRBV30 combines with J gene TRBJ1-4; 7 bases line up with TRBD1. Looked up from germline, CDR1 is GTSNPN and CDR2 is SVGIG (reference sequence). CDR3 length: 15 residues. The J segment lost 10 bases and the V segment lost 6 bases, leaving 17 bases of the junction unmatched. The CDR3 bases are TGTGCCTGCCAAACCTCCGGGACAGCTGAGGGAAAACTGTTTTTT. Amino acid sequence: CACQTSGTAEGKLFF.

The V call is TRBV4-3, the J call TRBJ2-1; 7 nucleotides match TRBD2. The CDR3 has 14 residues. Looked up from germline, CDR1 is LGHNA and CDR2 is YSLEER. Trimming at V came to 0 bases and at J to 10 bases, leaving 6 bases not matched to a gene. The CDR3 nucleotides are TGCGCCAGCAGCCAAGATCTGACCGGGGGGGAGCAGTTCTTC. This translates into CASSQDLTGGEQFF.

This sequence joins TRBV21-1 and TRBJ2-4. The DNA end is more similar to TRBJ2-7, so the J call may be wrong. TRBV21-1 is a documented pseudogene. CDR3 length: 17 residues. The CDR3 reads CASSKRTESRMRYEQYF. The DNA of the CDR3 is TGTGCCAGCAGCAAAAGAACCGAGAGTCGTATGCGATACGAGCAGTACTTC.

The chain has TRBV7-2 and TRBJ2-3; 10 nucleotides match TRBD2. The CDR3 spans 14 residues. The V segment lost 11 bases and the J segment 7 bases; nucleotides outside the gene matches: 12. The germline gives CDR1 SGHTA, CDR2 FQGNSA. CDR3 nucleotide sequence: TGTGCCGGCAAAAGCGGGGGGGCCGTGAATACGCAGTATTTT. Translated, it gives CAGKSGGAVNTQYF. Using reference TRBV7-2 and TRBJ2-3 for the parts outside the CDR3, the full variable domain is GAGVSQSPSNKVTEKGKDVELRCDPISGHTALYWYRQSLGQGLEFLIYFQGNSAPDKSGLPSDRFSAERTGGSVSTLTIQRTQQEDSAVYLCAGKSGGAVNTQYFGPGTRLTVL.

The V call is TRBV5-1, the J call TRBJ2-1; 8 positions agree with TRBD2. Germline V gene sequence: CDR1 SGHRS, CDR2 YFSETQ. V lost 1 base and J lost 8; bases outside the gene matches: 8. The CDR3 is 15 amino acids. CDR3 nucleotides: TGCGCCAGCAGCTTGACAGCGGGAGTTCAGGATGAGCAGTTCTTC. Amino acids: CASSLTAGVQDEQFF. The full variable domain, in which reference TRBV5-1 and TRBJ2-1 provide the parts outside the CDR3, is KAGVTQTPRYLIKTRGQQVTLSCSPISGHRSVSWYQQTPGQGLQFLFEYFSETQRNKGNFPGRFSGRQFSNSRSEMNVSTLELGDSALYLCASSLTAGVQDEQFFGPGTRLTVL.